One and the same sample provided the 5 T cell receptor beta chains below, sequenced in a study of cytomegalovirus exposure and HLA in healthy donors. The PCR was carried out with 60 Vbeta primers and 13 Jbeta primers. The table came from immunoSEQ multiplex PCR; TCRdb's copy has only in-frame clones and leaves some out. This sample has 150,000 to 200,000 clones, with roughly 74% found just once. Sequencing used PBMCs. The receptors come from a woman in her thirties in good health and CMV-seropositive.

The chain uses TRBV19 and TRBJ1-1, with 7 bases that match TRBD1. CDR3 length equals 13 residues. V lost 6 bases to trimming and J lost 3 bases; unmatched junction nucleotides: 4. The germline gives CDR1 LNHDA, CDR2 SQIVND (reference sequence). For the CDR3, the DNA is TGTGCCAGTAGACGACAGGGATACACTGAAGCTTTCTTT. This encodes CASRRQGYTEAFF.

The chain couples TRBV6-5 to TRBJ1-1; no reliable D call. V lost 6 bases, J lost 2 bases, and 13 bases lay in between. Looked up from germline, CDR1 is MNHEY and CDR2 is SVGAGI. The CDR3 runs 14 residues. The CDR3 coding sequence is TGTGCCAGCAGCCGAGGCTTCCCTAACACTGAAGCTTTCTTT. Translation: CASSRGFPNTEAFF.

The chain carries TRBV7-9 and TRBJ2-1; the match to TRBD2 covers 8 bases. This CDR3 contains 13 residues. V was pared by 7 bases and J by 9 bases, with 8 bases of the junction left unmatched. Per the germline V gene, CDR1 is SEHNR and CDR2 is FQNEAQ (reference sequence). The CDR3 coding sequence is TGTGCCAGCACCGAAGCGGGAGTAGGTGAGCAGTTCTTC. It is translated as CASTEAGVGEQFF.

V usage is TRBV20-1 and J usage is TRBJ2-7, with D perhaps matching TRBD2 (6 bases). V shed 6 bases and J shed 5 bases, with 11 bases lying between them. Germline CDR1 is DFQATT and CDR2 is SNEGSKA (reference sequence). The CDR3 sequence is 11 residues long. CDR3 coding DNA: TGCAGTGCGAGGACTAAGAACGAGCAGTACTTC. It translates to CSARTKNEQYF.

The chain joins TRBV19 to TRBJ2-7; TRBD1 aligns across 12 bases. Looked up from germline, CDR1 is LNHDA and CDR2 is SQIVND (reference sequence). Unmatched junction bases numbered 3, after V lost 5 bases and J lost 4 bases. This CDR3 is 14 amino acids long. The CDR3 DNA is TGTGCCAGTAGTCCGGGACAGGGGGCGTACGAGCAGTACTTC. Translated: CASSPGQGAYEQYF.